Listed below are T cell receptor beta chains from one sample, sequenced in a study of T cell responses to AZD1222 COVID-19 vaccine. Clones were sequenced by immunoSEQ multiplex PCR, and TCRdb holds only the in-frame ones, with some missing. This sample has about 180,000 clones, with around 90% found just once. Sequences were derived from peripheral blood, sampled on day 0 of AZD1222 vaccination. The receptors shown here come from an adult in good health. Both conserved end residues are part of each CDR3. A D gene is named only where the DNA matches it firmly. Some rows mark clone size as missing; the rest say once, few, many or name a class of expanded clone.

>TRBV4-1|.|TRBJ1-2|13|TRBD1
TGCGCCAGCAGTCAGGACAGGGTAGCTGGCTACACCTTC
CASSQDRVAGYTF
>TRBV5-1|.|TRBJ1-2|15|.
TGCGCCAGCAGCTTGCCGTCCCGGGCGGCAAATGGCTACACCTTC
CASSLPSRAANGYTF
>TRBV20-1|.|TRBJ1-6|16|TRBD1
TGCAGTGCTAGTGGACCGGGACAGAGCTATAATTCACCCCTCCACTTT
CSASGPGQSYNSPLHF
>TRBV4-1|.|TRBJ2-2|17|.
TGCGCCAGCAGCCAAAACTCATGGCGGGGGAACACCGGGGAGCTGTTTTTT
CASSQNSWRGNTGELFF
>TRBV6-6|.|TRBJ1-1|15|.
TGTGCCAGCAGTCTCGCGGACAGAATGAACACTGAAGCTTTCTTT
CASSLADRMNTEAFF
>TRBV6-1|.|TRBJ1-1|14|.
TGTGCCAGCAGTGAAGGGGGAGGGGGCACTGAAGCTTTCTTT
CASSEGGGGTEAFF
>TRBV7-3|.|TRBJ1-2|16|TRBD1
TGTGCCAGCAGCATCCCGACAGGGGGCCATCCCTATGGCTACACCTTC
CASSIPTGGHPYGYTF
>TRBV7-7|.|TRBJ1-6|15|.
TGTGCCAGCAACCCAGGCAAGCTGGGAAATTCACCCCTCCACTTT
CASNPGKLGNSPLHF
>TRBV19|.|TRBJ2-1|14|.
TGTGCCAGTAGTATCGCTACGGGGGTAAGTGAGCAGTTCTTC
CASSIATGVSEQFF
>TRBV2|.|TRBJ2-7|13|.
TGTGCCAGCAGCGGGACGGCCTCCTACGAGCAGTACTTC
CASSGTASYEQYF
>TRBV5-1|.|TRBJ1-1|16|.
TGCGCCAGCAGCTTGGCAGGTCCGATAACAGACACTGAAGCTTTCTTT
CASSLAGPITDTEAFF
>TRBV5-1|.|TRBJ1-2|15|.
TGCGCCAGCAGCTTGGCCGTGGGGGTTGGCTATGGCTACACCTTC
CASSLAVGVGYGYTF
>TRBV18|.|TRBJ2-7|13|.
TGTGCCAGCTCACCAATCGGAGCCTACGAGCAGTACTTC
CASSPIGAYEQYF
>TRBV7-9|.|TRBJ1-1|16|.
TGTGCCAGCAGCTTACGAGGTTCCCGGGGGGACACTGAAGCTTTCTTT
CASSLRGSRGDTEAFF
>TRBV10-3|.|TRBJ1-6|16|TRBD1
TGTGCCATCAGTGACCCGACAGGGCCAGGCAATTCACCCCTCCACTTT
CAISDPTGPGNSPLHF
>TRBV5-5|.|TRBJ1-2|15|.
TGTGCCAGCAGCTTCACAGTGGGGGCCCTCTATGGCTACACCTTC
CASSFTVGALYGYTF
>TRBV7-2|.|TRBJ1-5|13|.
TGTGCCAGCAGCCCTCGGACGAATCAGCCCCAGCATTTT
CASSPRTNQPQHF
>TRBV14|.|TRBJ1-2|12|.
TGTGCCAGCAGCCAATCTGTGTATGGCTACACCTTC
CASSQSVYGYTF
>TRBV24-1|.|TRBJ1-6|15|.
TGTGCCACCAGTGGTCAGGCTGCGGGCGTTTCACCCCTCCACTTT
CATSGQAAGVSPLHF
>TRBV2|.|TRBJ1-5|13|.
TGTGCCAGCAGTGACGGGGGGAATCAGCCCCAGCATTTT
CASSDGGNQPQHF
>TRBV4-1|.|TRBJ1-1|16|.
TGCGCCAGCAGCCAAGTTGTCGGGCCAGCGGGCACTGAAGCTTTCTTT
CASSQVVGPAGTEAFF
>TRBV4-2|.|TRBJ1-3|15|.
TGTGCCAGCGCCTCGCTCCGGGACACTGGAAACACCATATATTTT
CASASLRDTGNTIYF
>TRBV20-1|.|TRBJ2-5|12|.
TGCAGTGCTAGTCTGCCTGCGGAGACCCAGTACTTC
CSASLPAETQYF
>TRBV6-5|.|TRBJ2-7|13|.
TGTGCCAGCGCCCAGTTTGGAGGCTACGAGCAGTACTTC
CASAQFGGYEQYF
>TRBV6-5|.|TRBJ1-5|13|.
TGTGCCAGCGGGGATGGCAGCAATCAGCCCCAGCATTTT
CASGDGSNQPQHF
>TRBV10-3|.|TRBJ1-1|15|.
TGTGCCATCAGTGAGTCCCGGACAAAGAACACTGAAGCTTTCTTT
CAISESRTKNTEAFF
>TRBV19|.|TRBJ1-2|16|.
TGTGCCAGTAGTACCGGGACCGGGCCGACCAACTATGGCTACACCTTC
CASSTGTGPTNYGYTF
>TRBV7-3|.|TRBJ2-7|14|TRBD2
TGTGCCAGCAGCCCGACGGGACTACTTGATGAGCAGTACTTC
CASSPTGLLDEQYF
>TRBV5-1|.|TRBJ2-7|14|.
TGCGCCAGCAGCCTCTACCGGGACACCTACGAGCAGTACTTC
CASSLYRDTYEQYF
>TRBV6-1|.|TRBJ2-1|15|.
TGTGCCAGCAGTGAAGGGCCCGGGATACCTATTGAGCAGTTCTTC
CASSEGPGIPIEQFF
>TRBV29-1|few|TRBJ1-4|15|TRBD1
TGCAGCGTTGCGCAACCGGGACAGATTAATGAAAAACTGTTTTTT
CSVAQPGQINEKLFF
>TRBV21-1|.|TRBJ1-4|16|.
TGTGCCAGCAGCAAAGCTCCCGGGACAGGGGACGAAAAACTGTTTTTT
CASSKAPGTGDEKLFF
>TRBV9|.|TRBJ1-6|14|.
TGTGCCAGCAGCGGCAGCTCCTATAATTCACCCCTCCACTTT
CASSGSSYNSPLHF
>TRBV4-1|.|TRBJ1-2|15|.
TGCGCCAGCAGCCAAGAGGGTCAGGGATCGCATGGCTACACCTTC
CASSQEGQGSHGYTF
>TRBV27|.|TRBJ1-3|15|.
TGTGCCAGCAGTTCCCTCCCCACAGGCGGAAACACCATATATTTT
CASSSLPTGGNTIYF
>TRBV19|.|TRBJ2-7|14|.
TGTGCCAGTAGTAACAGGATCGCGCCCTACGAGCAGTACTTC
CASSNRIAPYEQYF
>TRBV10-3|.|TRBJ2-1|14|.
TGTGCCGCATCACAAGGGTTTCAGCGCAATGAGCAGTTCTTC
CAASQGFQRNEQFF
>TRBV2|.|TRBJ1-2|14|TRBD1
TGTGCCAGCAGTGACATTGGGGACAGACCTAGCTACACCTTC
CASSDIGDRPSYTF
>TRBV3-1/TRBV3-2|.|TRBJ1-3|14|.
TGTGCCAGCAGCCTACAGGGAAATGGAAACACCATATATTTT
CASSLQGNGNTIYF
>TRBV7-2|.|TRBJ2-5|13|.
TGTGCCAGCAGCTTAAACACACAAGAGACCCAGTACTTC
CASSLNTQETQYF
>TRBV15|.|TRBJ1-5|20|TRBD1
TGTGCCACCAGCAGAGTCCGATCCGGGACAGGGGGCATTGGCAATCAGCCCCAGCATTTT
CATSRVRSGTGGIGNQPQHF
>TRBV6-5|.|TRBJ1-2|11|.
TGTGCCACCATACAGGGTTACGGCTACACCTTC
CATIQGYGYTF
>TRBV4-2|.|TRBJ1-2|15|.
TGTGCCAGCAGCCAAGAGCGGCAGGCCCCTTATGGCTACACCTTC
CASSQERQAPYGYTF
>TRBV19|.|TRBJ1-5|17|.
TGTGCCAGTAGTATTTACATAGGGGGAGGTGGCAATCAGCCCCAGCATTTT
CASSIYIGGGGNQPQHF
>TRBV12-3/TRBV12-4|.|TRBJ1-1|13|TRBD1
TGTGCCAGCAGTCTAGGGACAGGGCAAGAAGCTTTCTTT
CASSLGTGQEAFF
>TRBV30|.|TRBJ2-5|14|TRBD2
TGTGCCTGGAGTGTAGGCGGGGGGAGAGAGACCCAGTACTTC
CAWSVGGGRETQYF
>TRBV27|.|TRBJ1-2|17|TRBD1
TGTGCCAGCAGTCTGCGGACAGGGGAGGGCCCATTCGGTGGCTACACCTTC
CASSLRTGEGPFGGYTF
>TRBV15|few|TRBJ1-2|14|.
TGTGCCACCAGCCCCCGGAGGGACAACTATGGCTACACCTTC
CATSPRRDNYGYTF
>TRBV4-1|.|TRBJ2-5|16|.
TGCGCCAGCAGCCAAGATCATACGGGTCGCCAAGAGACCCAGTACTTC
CASSQDHTGRQETQYF
>TRBV7-3|.|TRBJ1-1|15|.
TGTGCCAGCAGCCCTACCTCAGCCTTTGGGACTGAAGCTTTCTTT
CASSPTSAFGTEAFF
>TRBV7-3|.|TRBJ2-3|18|.
TGTGCCAGCAGCCCCCGGGTTAGGGGCCGGAGGGGCACAGATACGCAGTATTTT
CASSPRVRGRRGTDTQYF
>TRBV3-1/TRBV3-2|.|TRBJ2-1|12|.
TGTGCCAGCAGCCAAGTCATGGTTGAGCAGTTCTTC
CASSQVMVEQFF
>TRBV7-9|.|TRBJ1-1|14|.
TGTGCCAGCAGCTCACAAGGAATGAACACTGAAGCTTTCTTT
CASSSQGMNTEAFF
>TRBV30|.|TRBJ1-4|14|.
TGTGCCTGGAGTTTCGGGGGACTTAATGAAAAACTGTTTTTT
CAWSFGGLNEKLFF
>TRBV28|.|TRBJ1-1|16|.
TGTGCCAGCAGTGGGCGCCCCGGGACAAAGAACACTGAAGCTTTCTTT
CASSGRPGTKNTEAFF